The next 14 T cell receptor beta chains were all read from a single sample in a study of cytomegalovirus exposure and HLA in healthy donors. Measured with immunoSEQ multiplex PCR; TCRdb has only the in-frame clones, and not every one. The data contain 190,000 or so clones, about four fifths of them singletons. Input material: PBMCs. Every receptor here comes from a woman aged 18-29 years in good health and CMV-seropositive.

This chain joins TRBV27 and TRBJ1-6; 10 bases fit TRBD1. With 5 bases clipped from V and 7 bases from J, the junction kept 8 bases outside the gene matches. Germline V gives CDR1 MNHEY, CDR2 SMNVEV (reference sequence). The CDR3 contains 16 residues. The CDR3 loop is CASSAPRTGGNSPLHF. The CDR3 bases are TGTGCCAGCAGTGCCCCCAGGACAGGGGGGAATTCACCCCTCCACTTT.

The chain recombines TRBV16 with TRBJ2-7, with D perhaps TRBD1 (6 bases). The CDR3 covers 12 residues. V was clipped by 4 bases and J by 11 bases, with 15 bases between them. Germline V CDR1 and CDR2: KGHSY, FQNENV. In DNA, the CDR3 is TGTGCCAGCAGCCGTAGACAGGAGTTGAAGTACTTC. Its protein is CASSRRQELKYF.

This rearrangement joins TRBV6-5 to TRBJ2-1; no clear D gene. The CDR3 loop spans 11 amino acids. The V gene's germline CDR1 is MNHEY and CDR2 SVGAGI. The V end was cut by 4 bases, the J end by 8 bases, with 6 bases between. The CDR3 DNA is TGTGCCAGCAGTTCGTTCGATGAGCAGTTCTTC. It specifies CASSSFDEQFF.

The J gene is TRBJ1-5, the V gene TRBV7-9, with a possible D match to TRBD1 (5 bases). CDR3 length: 14 residues. Trimming shortened V by 5 bases and J by 3 bases, and 11 bases separated the two germline ends. Germline assignment: CDR1 SEHNR and CDR2 FQNEAQ (reference sequence). CDR3 DNA: TGTGCCAGCAGCAAAGGGGAAATCAATCAGCCCCAGCATTTT. It yields the protein CASSKGEINQPQHF.

This chain joins TRBV28 and TRBJ1-3; 7 positions match TRBD1. Germline V lookup: CDR1 MDHEN, CDR2 SYDVKM. The CDR3 spans 16 residues. Unmatched junction bases numbered 10, after V lost 5 bases and J lost 3 bases. The CDR3 region has the DNA TGTGCCAGCAGTCCAGGGGGGAGCCTGGGTGGAAACACCATATATTTT. As protein: CASSPGGSLGGNTIYF.

CDR3 amino acids: CATSSSRGNQPQHF. CDR3 DNA sequence: TGTGCCACCAGCAGCTCACGGGGGAATCAGCCCCAGCATTTT. The genes are TRBV15 and TRBJ1-5; tentative D call: TRBD1 (5 bases). Deletions cut 3 bases from V and 4 bases from J, with 10 bases between. The CDR3 runs 14 residues. In germline, CDR1 is LNHNV, CDR2 YYDKDF (reference sequence).

This rearrangement joins TRBV6-1 to TRBJ2-7; weak D call: TRBD1 (6 bases). The CDR3 covers 15 residues. Trimming took off 4 bases at V and 3 bases at J, with 16 bases between the two ends. Germline CDR1 reads MNHNS; CDR2 reads SASEGT. CDR3 protein: CASSVQGIRSYEQYF. CDR3 in DNA: TGTGCCAGCAGTGTACAGGGAATAAGAAGCTACGAGCAGTACTTC.

V and J are TRBV5-6 and TRBJ1-4; 7 nucleotides match TRBD1. The germline V gene has CDR1 SGHDT and CDR2 YYEEEE. CDR3 length: 14 amino acids. Trimming cost V 4 bases and J 7 bases; bases outside gene matches: 7. The CDR3 region has the DNA TGTGCCAGCAGCACGCGAGGGGGCGGTGAAAAACTGTTTTTT. It codes for CASSTRGGGEKLFF.

The chain couples TRBV7-2 to TRBJ2-7; maybe TRBD2 (5 bases). The germline CDR1 and CDR2 sequences are SGHTA and FQGNSA. The CDR3 length is 13 residues. With 4 bases removed from V and 10 bases from J, the gap between germline ends came to 17 bases. CDR3 DNA: TGTGCCAGCAGCTCCGGACTTTCTACTCGACAGTACTTC. It specifies CASSSGLSTRQYF.

This rearrangement joins TRBV6-1 to TRBJ1-1; TRBD1 is a possible D gene (6 bases). Deletions cut 6 bases from V and 3 bases from J, with 17 bases between. Germline V lookup: CDR1 MNHNS, CDR2 SASEGT. The CDR3 spans 15 residues. Here the CDR3 reads CASREGQPQDTEAFF. The DNA of the CDR3 is TGTGCCAGCAGAGAGGGACAACCCCAGGACACTGAAGCTTTCTTT.

The rearrangement uses TRBV11-2 and TRBJ2-5, with 9 bases aligning to TRBD2. CDR3 length equals 16 residues. With 0 bases clipped from V and 3 bases from J, the junction kept 5 bases outside the gene matches. The germline CDR1 and CDR2 sequences are SGHAT and FQNNGV. The CDR3 DNA is TGTGCCAGCAGCTTAGATCTCAGCGGGGGGAAAGAGACCCAGTACTTC. It translates to CASSLDLSGGKETQYF.

This clone was observed a handful of times. The chain couples TRBV27 to TRBJ2-7, with D possibly matching TRBD1 (5 bases). The CDR3 totals 14 residues. V gave up 2 bases and J gave up 4 bases, with 12 bases separating them. Germline lookup yields CDR1 MNHEY and CDR2 SMNVEV (reference sequence). CDR3 DNA: TGTGCCAGCAGTTTAGGCAGGGATACGTACGAGCAGTACTTC. Translated, it gives CASSLGRDTYEQYF.

This clone was counted a few times. The chain links TRBV5-6 to TRBJ2-2, with D unresolved. The CDR3 totals 11 residues. The V and J ends lost 3 bases and 7 bases respectively, with 4 bases between them. CDR1 is SGHDT, CDR2 YYEEEE, per germline. The CDR3 here is CASSSIGELFF. CDR3 nucleotides: TGTGCCAGCAGCTCTATCGGGGAGCTGTTTTTT.

This chain connects TRBV10-3 to TRBJ2-3, with 15 bases lining up with TRBD2. CDR1 is ENHRY and CDR2 is SYGVKD in the germline V gene. Unmatched junction bases numbered 6, after V lost 11 bases and J lost 3 bases. The CDR3 contains 15 residues. CDR3 amino acids: CAAGLAGGLTDTQYF. CDR3 DNA sequence: TGTGCCGCCGGACTAGCGGGGGGGCTGACAGATACGCAGTATTTT.